This T cell receptor beta chain is drawn from a study of Graves' ophthalmopathy and Graves' hyperthyroidism. Germline-derived CDR1 and CDR2 are SEHNR and FQNEAQ (reference sequence). Between the trimmed V and J ends, which lost 5 bases and 4 bases, there was a span of 11 bases. This CDR3 spans 14 amino acids. Using RNA transcripts, the TCR beta CDR3 regions were amplified. The first-round RT-PCR employed HTBI primers together with the Qiagen OneStep RT-PCR kit. A multiplex PCR was then performed as the second round. From the multiplex PCR reads, TCRdb called clonotypes with MiXCR, one entry per CDR3 protein. The repertoire holds around 670,000 distinct CDR3 sequences, with around 40% as singletons. This clonotype has more than one count but fewer than ten. A diagnosis was made from clinical symptoms together with serum thyroxine, TRAb, thyroid ultrasound and orbital computed tomography.

This receptor was identified in an adult man with Graves' ophthalmopathy. Specimen: peripheral blood. The chain combines TRBV7-9 with TRBJ2-2; D gene ambiguous. This CDR3 reads CASSPQLTTGELFF. The DNA of the CDR3 is TGTGCCAGCAGCCCCCAGTTAACCACCGGGGAGCTGTTTTTT.